What follows describes a single T cell receptor beta chain. No antigen is known for it. Base quality data are lacking; no much larger clone is found one base away. The data are from a study of T cell changes during pregnancy in multiple sclerosis (dated by TCRdb to between 2018 and 2021). Turning to the overall study: The study examined how the T cell repertoire changed over the course of pregnancy in women with multiple sclerosis.

The library was produced with the immunoSEQ multiplex PCR assay. The table comes from immuneACCESS by way of TCRdb, which keeps in-frame sequences with V and J called. Part of the clones is missing from these tables; in studies checked, under half for an unresolved V gene and the rest for unknown reasons. The sample includes approximately 88,000 clones, with 85% to 95% observed a single time. Together, the top ten hold 3.5% to 4.5% of the sample. V was cut back by 4 bases and J by 1 base, leaving a gap of 10 bases between them. Spanning cysteine to phenylalanine, the CDR3 consists of 14 amino acids. The CDR3 DNA has 42 bases and is translated from base 1. As encoded in the germline V gene (reference sequence), CDR1 is PRHDT while CDR2 is FYEKMQ.

This receptor was obtained from a female donor with multiple sclerosis, enrolled in a pregnancy study. This receptor chain uses TRBV13 and TRBJ1-1; TRBD1 might be the D gene, on 5 matching bases. The sample in question was peripheral blood, obtained in the first trimester of pregnancy. CDR3 sequence: CASSSWTQNTEAFF. The DNA is as follows: TGTGCCAGCAGCTCGTGGACACAGAACACTGAAGCTTTCTTT.